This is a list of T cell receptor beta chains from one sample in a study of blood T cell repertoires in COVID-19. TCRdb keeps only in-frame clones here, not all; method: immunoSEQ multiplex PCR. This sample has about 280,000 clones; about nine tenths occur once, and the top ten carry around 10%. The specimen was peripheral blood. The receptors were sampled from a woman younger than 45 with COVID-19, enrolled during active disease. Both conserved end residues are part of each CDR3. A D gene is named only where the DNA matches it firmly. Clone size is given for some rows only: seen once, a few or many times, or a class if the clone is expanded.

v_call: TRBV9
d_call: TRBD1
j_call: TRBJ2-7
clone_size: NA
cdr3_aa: CASSVKSQGAGNEQYF
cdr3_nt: TGTGCCAGCAGCGTGAAATCACAGGGGGCCGGGAACGAGCAGTACTTC

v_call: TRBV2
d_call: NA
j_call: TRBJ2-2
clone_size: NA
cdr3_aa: CASVKADTGELFF
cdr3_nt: TGTGCCAGCGTAAAGGCGGACACCGGGGAGCTGTTTTTT

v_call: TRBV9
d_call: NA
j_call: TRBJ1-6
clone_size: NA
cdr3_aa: CASSVGATSYNSPLHF
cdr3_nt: TGTGCCAGCAGCGTAGGGGCCACCTCCTATAATTCACCCCTCCACTTT

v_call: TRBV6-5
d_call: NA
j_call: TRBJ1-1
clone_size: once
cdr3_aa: CASRGGGYTEAFF
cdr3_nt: TGTGCCAGCCGAGGTGGGGGGTACACTGAAGCTTTCTTT

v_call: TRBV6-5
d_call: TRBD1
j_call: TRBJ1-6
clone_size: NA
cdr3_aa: CASSYRGRRLALHF
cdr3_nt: TGTGCCAGCAGCTACAGGGGGCGCAGGTTGGCCCTCCACTTT

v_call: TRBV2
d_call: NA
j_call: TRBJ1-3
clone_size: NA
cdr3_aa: CASLWALGNTIYF
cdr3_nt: TGTGCCAGCCTCTGGGCTCTCGGAAACACCATATATTTT

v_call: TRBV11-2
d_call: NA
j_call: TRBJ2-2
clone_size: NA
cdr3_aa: CASRNYGSRVNTGELFF
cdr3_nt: TGTGCCAGCCGTAATTATGGCAGCCGGGTTAACACCGGGGAGCTGTTTTTT

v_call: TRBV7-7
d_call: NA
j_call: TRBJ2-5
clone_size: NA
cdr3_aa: CASSSLGGHLETQYF
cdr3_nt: TGTGCCAGCAGCTCCCTGGGGGGGCACCTAGAGACCCAGTACTTC

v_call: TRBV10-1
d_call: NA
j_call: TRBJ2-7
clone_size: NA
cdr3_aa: CARGRYEQYF
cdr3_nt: TGCGCCAGGGGGAGGTACGAGCAGTACTTC

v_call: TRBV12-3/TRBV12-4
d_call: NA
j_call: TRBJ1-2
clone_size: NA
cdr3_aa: CASVQGYGYTF
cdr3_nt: TGTGCCAGCGTCCAGGGTTATGGCTACACCTTC

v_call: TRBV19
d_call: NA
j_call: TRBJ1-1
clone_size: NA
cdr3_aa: CASSKQGTNTEAFF
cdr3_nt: TGTGCCAGTAGTAAACAGGGCACGAACACTGAAGCTTTCTTT

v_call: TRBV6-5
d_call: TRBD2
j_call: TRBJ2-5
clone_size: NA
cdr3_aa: CASDRGLAGVETQYF
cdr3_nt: TGTGCCAGCGACAGAGGACTAGCGGGGGTGGAGACCCAGTACTTC

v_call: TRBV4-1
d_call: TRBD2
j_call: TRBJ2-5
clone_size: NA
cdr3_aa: CASGSTSGGGETQYF
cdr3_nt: TGCGCCAGCGGATCGACTAGCGGGGGAGGAGAGACCCAGTACTTC

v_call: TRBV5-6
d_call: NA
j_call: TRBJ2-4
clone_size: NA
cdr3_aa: CASSAQLRGQLAKNIQYF
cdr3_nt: TGTGCCAGCAGCGCACAACTCAGGGGACAACTAGCCAAAAACATTCAGTACTTC

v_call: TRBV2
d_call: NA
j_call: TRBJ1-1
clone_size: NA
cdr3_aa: CASSEERGREAFF
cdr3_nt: TGTGCCAGCAGTGAAGAAAGGGGTCGTGAAGCTTTCTTT

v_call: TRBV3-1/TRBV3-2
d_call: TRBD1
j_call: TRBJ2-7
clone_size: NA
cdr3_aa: CASSQGGTGREQYF
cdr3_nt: TGTGCCAGCAGCCAAGGCGGGACAGGGAGGGAGCAGTACTTC

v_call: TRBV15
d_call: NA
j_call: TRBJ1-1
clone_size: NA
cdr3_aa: CATNKQVQAEAFF
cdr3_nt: TGTGCCACCAACAAACAGGTACAAGCTGAAGCTTTCTTT

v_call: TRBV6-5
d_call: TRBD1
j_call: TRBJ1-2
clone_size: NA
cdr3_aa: CASKLSGQNLYGYTF
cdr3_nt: TGTGCCAGCAAGCTCTCGGGACAGAATCTCTATGGCTACACCTTC

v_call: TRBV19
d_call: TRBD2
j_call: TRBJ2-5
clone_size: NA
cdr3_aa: CASSWGGSETQYF
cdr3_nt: TGTGCCAGTAGTTGGGGGGGGTCAGAGACCCAGTACTTC

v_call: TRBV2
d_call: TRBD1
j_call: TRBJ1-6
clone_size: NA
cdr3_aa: CASSEEGRQGASPLHF
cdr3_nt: TGTGCCAGCAGTGAGGAGGGACGGCAGGGGGCTTCACCCCTCCACTTT

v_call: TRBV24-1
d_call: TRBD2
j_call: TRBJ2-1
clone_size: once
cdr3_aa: CATGRDSYNEQFF
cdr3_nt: TGTGCCACCGGGAGGGACTCCTACAATGAGCAGTTCTTC

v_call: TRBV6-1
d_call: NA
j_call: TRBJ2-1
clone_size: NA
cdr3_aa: CASSGGRGAQEYNEQFF
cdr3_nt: TGTGCCAGCAGTGGGGGCCGGGGGGCGCAGGAGTACAATGAGCAGTTCTTC

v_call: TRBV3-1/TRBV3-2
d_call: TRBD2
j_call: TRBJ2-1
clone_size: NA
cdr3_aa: CASSQAQSGGRGEQFF
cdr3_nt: TGTGCCAGCAGCCAAGCCCAGAGCGGGGGGCGGGGTGAGCAGTTCTTC

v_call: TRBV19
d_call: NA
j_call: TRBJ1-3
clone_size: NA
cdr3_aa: CASRKQGLGGNTIYF
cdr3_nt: TGTGCCAGCCGCAAACAGGGATTAGGTGGAAACACCATATATTTT

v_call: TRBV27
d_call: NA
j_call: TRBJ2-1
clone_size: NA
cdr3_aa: CASRNRVLSWNEQFF
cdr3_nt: TGTGCCAGCAGAAACAGGGTTTTGTCCTGGAATGAGCAGTTCTTC

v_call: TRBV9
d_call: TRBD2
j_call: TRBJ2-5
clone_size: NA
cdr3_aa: CASSVLGGETQYF
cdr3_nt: TGTGCCAGCAGCGTACTCGGGGGGGAGACCCAGTACTTC

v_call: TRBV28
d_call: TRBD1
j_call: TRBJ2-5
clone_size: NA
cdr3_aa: CASSPTGFQETQYF
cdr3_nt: TGTGCCAGCAGTCCGACAGGGTTCCAAGAGACCCAGTACTTC

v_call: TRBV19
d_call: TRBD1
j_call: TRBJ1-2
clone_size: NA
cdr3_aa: CASIHPNRGKGHGYTF
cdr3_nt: TGTGCCAGTATCCACCCGAACAGGGGGAAAGGTCATGGCTACACCTTC